Described below is a single TCR beta chain sequence and its context. Its antigen remains unknown. V lost 0 bases and J lost 0, with 6 bases in between. The CDR3 sequence is 14 residues long. Per the germline V gene, CDR1 is SGHRS and CDR2 is YFSETQ. Assay used: immunoSEQ multiplex PCR; TCRdb lists only in-frame clones, some missing. The sample includes tens of thousands of clones, 85% to 95% of them seen just once. This record belongs to a study of T cells in localized non-small cell lung cancer. Study-wide findings and caveats: Heterogeneity remains possible, as sequencing covered one tumor region only. Compared with tumor, uninvolved adjacent lung displayed greater T cell clonality, ranking highest overall. Adjacent lung held a median around 56 of the top 100 tumor clones.

The chain recombines TRBV5-1 with TRBJ1-2; D is unresolved. The source is a female donor older than 55 with stage II lung adenocarcinoma. Sample: peripheral blood mononuclear cells, taken before any cancer treatment. The CDR3 sequence: CASSLDPANYGYTF. The CDR3 bases are TGCGCCAGCAGCTTGGATCCGGCTAACTATGGCTACACCTTC.